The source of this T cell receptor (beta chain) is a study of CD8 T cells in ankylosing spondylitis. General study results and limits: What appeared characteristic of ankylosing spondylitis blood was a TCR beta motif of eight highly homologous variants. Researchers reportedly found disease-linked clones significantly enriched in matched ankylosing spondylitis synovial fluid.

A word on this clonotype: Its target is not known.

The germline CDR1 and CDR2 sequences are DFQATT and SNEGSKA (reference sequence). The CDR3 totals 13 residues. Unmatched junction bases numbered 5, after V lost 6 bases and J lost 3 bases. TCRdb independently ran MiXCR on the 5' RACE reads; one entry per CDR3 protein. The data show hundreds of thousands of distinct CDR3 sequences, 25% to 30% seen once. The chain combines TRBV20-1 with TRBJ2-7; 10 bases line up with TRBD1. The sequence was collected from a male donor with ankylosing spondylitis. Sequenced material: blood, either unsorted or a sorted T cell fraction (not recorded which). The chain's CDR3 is CSAEDRGDYEQYF. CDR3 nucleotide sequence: TGCAGTGCCGAGGACAGGGGGGACTACGAGCAGTACTTC.